These 27 T cell receptor beta chains were all obtained from the same sample, sequenced in a study of shared clonotypes between healthy human individuals. Sequenced by immunoSEQ multiplex PCR; TCRdb stores in-frame clones only, minus some. In the table there are millions of clones, roughly 93% of which are singletons. The specimen was naive CD4+ T cells from PBMCs. Subset meaning: CD45RA+ positively selected. Source of these receptors: a man aged 18 to 30 in good health. Some clones in this sample may be carry-over from other donors' samples.

The chain uses TRBV27 and TRBJ1-1, with a tentative D call TRBD1 (5 bases). The V gene's germline CDR1 is MNHEY and CDR2 SMNVEV (reference sequence). V was pared by 4 bases and J by 7 bases, with 16 bases between. The CDR3 totals 14 residues. This CDR3 is CASSSERMGLEAFF. CDR3 nucleotides: TGTGCCAGCAGTTCTGAACGGATGGGGCTTGAAGCTTTCTTT.

The rearrangement joins TRBV9 to TRBJ2-7, with 14 bases aligning to TRBD2. The CDR3 covers 15 residues. The germline CDR1 and CDR2 sequences are SGDLS and YYNGEE. The junction had 3 bases not matched to a gene; V was cut back by 4 bases and J by 3 bases. CDR3 coding DNA: TGTGCCAGCAGCACGGGACTAGCGGGAGTCTACGAGCAGTACTTC. Translation: CASSTGLAGVYEQYF.

This clone was seen only once. The V gene is TRBV6-5, the J gene TRBJ2-1, with TRBD2 matching over 12 bases. Germline CDR1 reads MNHEY; CDR2 reads SVGAGI. The trim removed 6 bases at V and 7 bases at J, leaving 7 bases unmatched. The CDR3 consists of 15 residues. The CDR3 DNA sequence: TGTGCCAGCAGCCTTAGACTAGCGGGAGTTAATGAGCAGTTCTTC. Amino acid sequence: CASSLRLAGVNEQFF.

The chain combines TRBV28 with TRBJ2-7, with no clear D. V was shortened by 2 bases and J by 7 bases, with 9 bases between the two germline ends. Germline V lookup: CDR1 MDHEN, CDR2 SYDVKM. The CDR3 spans 12 residues. CDR3 loop: CASSLTQAEQYF. In DNA form, the CDR3 reads TGTGCCAGCAGTTTAACGCAGGCGGAGCAGTACTTC.

The rearrangement joins TRBV4-1 to TRBJ2-7; the match to TRBD2 covers 13 bases. Germline CDR1 and CDR2: MGHRA and YSYEKL. J was trimmed by 2 bases and V by 6 bases; bases with no gene match: 4. The CDR3 is 15 amino acids. The CDR3 sequence: CASRPGLAGTYEQYF. The CDR3 nucleotides read TGCGCCAGCAGGCCGGGACTAGCGGGGACCTACGAGCAGTACTTC.

V usage is TRBV6-6 and J usage is TRBJ2-7, with 9 positions matching TRBD1. This CDR3 is 13 amino acids long. The V segment lost 7 bases and the J segment 3 bases; nucleotides outside the gene matches: 4. CDR1 MNHNY and CDR2 SVGAGI come from the germline V gene (reference sequence). Here the CDR3 reads CASTQGQGYEQYF. As DNA, the CDR3 is TGTGCCAGCACCCAGGGACAGGGCTACGAGCAGTACTTC.

The genes are TRBV5-1 and TRBJ2-5; a weak D match, TRBD2 (5 bases). Germline V gene sequence: CDR1 SGHRS, CDR2 YFSETQ. Deletions cut 5 bases from V and 5 bases from J, with 16 bases between. This CDR3 contains 14 residues. Here the CDR3 reads CASRARLSGETQYF. DNA for the CDR3: TGCGCCAGCAGGGCCAGGCTCAGCGGTGAGACCCAGTACTTC.

The J gene is TRBJ1-2, the V gene TRBV6-1; TRBD1 might be the D (5 bases). The CDR3 is 13 residues long. The germline CDR1 and CDR2 sequences are MNHNS and SASEGT. V was cut by 0 bases and J by 6 bases, with 8 bases left in between. CDR3 nucleotide sequence: TGTGCCAGCAGTGAAGCGCCGGGGGATGGCTACACCTTC. Its translation: CASSEAPGDGYTF.

The genes are TRBV6-5 and TRBJ2-5; 8 nucleotides line up with TRBD1. Unmatched junction bases numbered 6, after V lost 6 bases and J lost 3 bases. The CDR3 is 14 amino acids. Per germline, CDR1 MNHEY and CDR2 SVGAGI. Here the CDR3 DNA reads TGTGCCAGCAGACTCGGACAGGGCAAAGAGACCCAGTACTTC. Translation: CASRLGQGKETQYF.

This clone was seen once. Other DNA sequences in the same sample also yield this CDR3. The CDR3 sequence is CASSPNSNQPQHF. In DNA form, the CDR3 reads TGTGCCAGCTCACCAAATAGCAATCAGCCCCAGCATTTT. V gene TRBV18 combines with J gene TRBJ1-5; D unresolved. Germline CDR1 KGHSH, CDR2 LQKENI. Trimming removed 2 bases at V and 0 bases at J, with 2 bases between. This CDR3 spans 13 amino acids.

V and J are TRBV28 and TRBJ2-7; D might be TRBD2 (5 bases). Trimming left V 7 bases short and J 2 bases short, with 15 bases between. Per the germline V gene, CDR1 is MDHEN and CDR2 is SYDVKM. The length of the CDR3 is 14 residues. DNA of the CDR3: TGTGCCAGCACCCCTCCCCCCGGGACCTACGAGCAGTACTTC. It is translated as CASTPPPGTYEQYF.

The V gene is TRBV6-6, the J gene TRBJ2-5; D is perhaps TRBD1 or TRBD2 (5 bases each). Per the germline V gene, CDR1 is MNHNY and CDR2 is SVGAGI (reference sequence). The CDR3 extends over 13 amino acids. Trimming shortened V by 2 bases and J by 4 bases, and 8 bases separated the two germline ends. CDR3 in DNA: TGTGCCAGCAGTTACACGAGGGGAGAGACCCAGTACTTC. This translates into CASSYTRGETQYF.

This clone turned up a few times. This chain connects TRBV25-1 to TRBJ1-1; D is uncertain. V lost 2 bases and J lost 4, with 8 bases in between. The length of the CDR3 is 13 residues. Germline values: CDR1 MGHDK, CDR2 SYGVNS. DNA for the CDR3: TGTGCCAGCAGTGAAGGACGTTTCACTGAAGCTTTCTTT. Residues: CASSEGRFTEAFF.

The chain recombines TRBV5-8 with TRBJ1-2, with a tentative D call TRBD1 (5 bases). V was shortened by 1 base and J by 5 bases, with 9 bases between the two germline ends. The CDR3 spans 13 residues. The V gene's germline CDR1 is SGHTS and CDR2 YDEGEE. CDR3 DNA sequence: TGTGCCAGCAGCTTGAAGGGGTGGTATGGCTACACCTTC. Translated, it gives CASSLKGWYGYTF.

J is TRBJ2-1 and V is TRBV29-1, with a possible D match to TRBD1 (6 bases). The V end was cut by 8 bases, the J end by 8 bases, with 13 bases between. This CDR3 comprises 11 residues. CDR1 is SQVTM and CDR2 is ANQGSEA in the germline V gene. CDR3 bases: TGCAGCACTGGGGGCAGCGATGAGCAGTTCTTC. It translates to CSTGGSDEQFF.

The gene calls are TRBV19 and TRBJ2-7; TRBD1 agrees at 10 bases. The CDR3 sequence is 15 residues long. The J segment lost 2 bases and the V segment lost 1 base, leaving 2 bases of the junction unmatched. Germline V gene data show CDR1 as LNHDA and CDR2 as SQIVND (reference sequence). CDR3 sequence: CASSIVGTGAYEQYF. The CDR3 DNA reads as TGTGCCAGTAGTATAGTCGGGACAGGGGCCTACGAGCAGTACTTC.

Turning to this clone: Other DNA sequences of this sample code for an identical CDR3. The rearrangement links TRBV2 to TRBJ2-7; no clear D gene. CDR1 and CDR2 from the germline V gene are SNHLY and FYNNEI. The CDR3 is made up of 15 amino acids. V lost 2 bases, J lost 0 bases, and 11 bases lay in between. DNA of the CDR3: TGTGCCAGCAGTGAATGGGGTGCGAGCTCCTACGAGCAGTACTTC. It codes for CASSEWGASSYEQYF.

The chain couples TRBV5-6 to TRBJ2-5; D is undetermined. With 2 bases removed from V and 4 bases from J, the gap between germline ends came to 15 bases. The length of the CDR3 is 15 residues. Germline V CDR1 and CDR2: SGHDT, YYEEEE. As DNA, the CDR3 is TGTGCCAGCAGCTTCGGTCTAGTTTCGGGAGAGACCCAGTACTTC. It translates to CASSFGLVSGETQYF. The full variable domain, with the rest looked up from reference TRBV5-6 and TRBJ2-5, is DAGVTQSPTHLIKTRGQQVTLRCSPKSGHDTVSWYQQALGQGPQFIFQYYEEEERQRGNFPDRFSGHQFPNYSSELNVNALLLGDSALYLCASSFGLVSGETQYFGPGTRLLVL.

The V gene is TRBV5-1, the J gene TRBJ1-4, with a weak D call TRBD1 (5 bases). This CDR3 is 19 amino acids long. Per the germline V gene, CDR1 is SGHRS and CDR2 is YFSETQ. Between the trimmed V and J ends, which lost 1 base and 4 bases, there was a span of 23 bases. The CDR3 loop reads CASSLRPSAGLIFNEKLFF. CDR3 DNA: TGCGCCAGCAGCTTGAGGCCGTCGGCAGGGCTCATCTTTAATGAAAAACTGTTTTTT.

The CDR3 loop reads CASSSSGRPNTGELFF. CDR3 coding DNA: TGTGCCAGCAGCTCTAGCGGGAGGCCGAACACCGGGGAGCTGTTTTTT. J is TRBJ2-2 and V is TRBV5-4; 11 nucleotides agree with TRBD2. The CDR3 has 16 amino acids. Germline CDR1 SGHNT, CDR2 YYREEE (reference sequence). Trimming cost V 3 bases and J 0 bases; bases outside gene matches: 1.

The chain joins TRBV4-1 to TRBJ2-1, with D possibly called TRBD1 or TRBD2 (5 bases each). The CDR3 is 15 amino acids. CDR1 and CDR2 from the germline V gene are MGHRA and YSYEKL. With 3 bases removed from V and 7 bases from J, the gap between germline ends came to 16 bases. CDR3 in DNA: TGCGCCAGCAGCCAGCCGACCGGGACCGCTAATGAGCAGTTCTTC. Translated, it gives CASSQPTGTANEQFF.

The CDR3 coding sequence is TGCAGCGCGCGAGGCAAGTACCAAGAGACCCAGTACTTC. Residues: CSARGKYQETQYF. The V and J genes are TRBV29-1 and TRBJ2-5, with D hard to call. Trimming pared 7 bases from V and 0 bases from J, leaving 12 bases between. The CDR3 contains 13 residues. Per germline, CDR1 SQVTM and CDR2 ANQGSEA.

V gene TRBV5-5 combines with J gene TRBJ1-4; D perhaps matches TRBD1 (5 bases). With 6 bases removed from V and 8 bases from J, the gap between germline ends came to 20 bases. From germline, CDR1 is SGHKS and CDR2 YYEKEE (reference sequence). The CDR3 is 15 residues long. Written as DNA, the CDR3 is TGTGCCAGCACCACCAGGGCTGTGACTTTCGAAAAACTGTTTTTT. Translated: CASTTRAVTFEKLFF.

V is TRBV5-1 and J is TRBJ2-3; D might be TRBD2 (6 bases). V was trimmed by 2 bases and J by 0 bases, leaving 19 bases between them. The V gene's germline CDR1 is SGHRS and CDR2 YFSETQ. The CDR3 runs to 18 residues. For the CDR3, the DNA is TGCGCCAGCAGCTTCGTGAGTGGAGGGCTGGGGAGCACAGATACGCAGTATTTT. Residues: CASSFVSGGLGSTDTQYF.

The chain links TRBV5-6 to TRBJ2-1, with TRBD1 identical over 10 bases. Germline lookup yields CDR1 SGHDT and CDR2 YYEEEE. The J segment lost 2 bases and the V segment lost 4 bases, leaving 3 bases of the junction unmatched. The CDR3 contains 15 residues. CDR3 in amino acids: CASSGGTGAYNEQFF. The CDR3 DNA reads TGTGCCAGCAGCGGGGGGACAGGGGCCTACAATGAGCAGTTCTTC.

This clone was counted a single time. V is TRBV2 and J is TRBJ2-1; D possibly corresponds to TRBD2 (5 bases). V was shortened by 4 bases and J by 8 bases, with 9 bases between the two germline ends. Germline V gene data show CDR1 as SNHLY and CDR2 as FYNNEI. The CDR3 is 12 amino acids. In DNA form, the CDR3 reads TGTGCCAGCAGTGTAGAGGGTCATGAGCAGTTCTTC. It specifies CASSVEGHEQFF.

The J gene is TRBJ2-7, the V gene TRBV19, with 8 bases aligning to TRBD2. The V gene's germline CDR1 is LNHDA and CDR2 SQIVND (reference sequence). The CDR3 has 15 amino acids. V shed 5 bases, J shed 0 bases, and the junction held 6 bases outside the gene matches. This CDR3 reads CASSGLAGVSYEQYF. The CDR3 DNA is TGTGCCAGTAGTGGGCTAGCGGGTGTCTCCTACGAGCAGTACTTC. Complete variable domain (other parts from reference TRBV19 and TRBJ2-7): DGGITQSPKYLFRKEGQNVTLSCEQNLNHDAMYWYRQDPGQGLRLIYYSQIVNDFQKGDIAEGYSVSREKKESFPLTVTSAQKNPTAFYLCASSGLAGVSYEQYFGPGTRLTVT.